The 15 T cell receptor beta chains presented below share a single source sample, sequenced in a study of T cells in localized non-small cell lung cancer (dated by TCRdb to the early 2020s). Receptor libraries were prepared by the immunoSEQ multiplex PCR assay. Held by TCRdb, this immuneACCESS table contains in-frame sequences only and omits some clones. Under half of the omission traces to an unresolved V gene where checked; the cause of the rest is unknown. Within this sample are 2,000 or so clones, with roughly 22% of them counted one time only. Of the sample, under 20% falls within the top ten clones. Sequencing used lung tumor tissue, obtained before any cancer treatment. Receptor source: a man aged 40 to 69 with stage II lung adenocarcinoma.

The V call is TRBV19, the J call TRBJ2-7; D is perhaps TRBD1 (5 bases). Germline values: CDR1 LNHDA, CDR2 SQIVND (reference sequence). This CDR3 has 17 amino acids. The germline V and J ends were trimmed by 1 base and 6 bases, with 22 bases remaining between them. The CDR3 is CASSIGHLVGQNIEQYF. CDR3 nucleotide sequence: TGTGCCAGTAGTATAGGCCACCTCGTCGGACAAAATATCGAGCAGTACTTC.

This clone counts as medium-sized. The chain employs TRBV9 and TRBJ1-1, with 8 bases that match TRBD1. This CDR3 region has 14 residues. Germline assignment: CDR1 SGDLS and CDR2 YYNGEE. After removal of 4 bases from V and 3 bases from J, the junction contained 5 bases not matched to a gene. This chain's CDR3 is CASSRDRGDTEAFF. The DNA for the CDR3 is TGTGCCAGCAGCCGAGACAGGGGCGACACTGAAGCTTTCTTT.

The CDR3 spells CASRGQAYEQYF. The CDR3 DNA sequence: TGTGCCAGCCGGGGACAGGCCTACGAGCAGTACTTC. The V call is TRBV18, the J call TRBJ2-7; TRBD1 agrees at 8 bases. Losses at the gene ends were 8 bases for V and 2 bases for J; bases not matched to a gene: 2. CDR1 and CDR2 from the germline V gene are KGHSH and LQKENI. The CDR3 has 12 amino acids.

The table lists this clone with a few counts. The chain is built from TRBV6-8 and TRBJ1-1, with D possibly being TRBD1 (6 bases). Germline V lookup: CDR1 MNHGY, CDR2 SAAAGT. The CDR3 spans 14 residues. V shed 5 bases and J shed 1 base, with 11 bases lying between them. The CDR3 spells CASSEGGTNTEAFF. The DNA for the CDR3 is TGTGCCAGCAGTGAGGGGGGAACGAACACTGAAGCTTTCTTT.

By its share, this clone is medium-sized. J is TRBJ2-7 and V is TRBV6-8, with D perhaps matching TRBD1 (6 bases). The CDR3 length is 15 residues. In germline, CDR1 is MNHGY, CDR2 SAAAGT. Deletions cut 5 bases from V and 7 bases from J, with 21 bases between. CDR3 protein: CASSKDNTGSTEQYF. Written as DNA, the CDR3 is TGTGCCAGCAGTAAGGACAACACAGGGTCTACGGAGCAGTACTTC.

This clone was picked up a small number of times. J is TRBJ2-7 and V is TRBV18; the D gene could be TRBD1 or TRBD2 (5 bases each). Trimming pared 3 bases from V and 6 bases from J, leaving 12 bases between. Germline values: CDR1 KGHSH, CDR2 LQKENI. There are 13 residues in the CDR3. Here the CDR3 DNA reads TGTGCCAGCTCACCCGGGACCAGGACCGAGCAGTACTTC. Translation: CASSPGTRTEQYF.

The chain uses TRBV18 and TRBJ2-6; a possible D gene is TRBD1 (6 bases). Germline CDR1 is KGHSH and CDR2 is LQKENI. With 3 bases removed from V and 0 bases from J, the gap between germline ends came to 18 bases. The length of the CDR3 is 19 residues. CDR3 in amino acids: CASSPYNRESNSGANVLTF. The CDR3 DNA reads as TGTGCCAGCTCACCCTATAACAGGGAATCGAACTCTGGGGCCAACGTCCTGACTTTC.

The CDR3 region is CASSTYRRQENEQFF. The CDR3, as DNA: TGTGCCAGCAGCACATACCGACGCCAGGAGAATGAGCAGTTCTTC. V is TRBV11-3 and J is TRBJ2-1; no clear D. Germline V CDR1 and CDR2: SGHNT, YENEEA. CDR3 size: 15 residues. V was cut by 5 bases and J by 7 bases, with 18 bases left in between.

This clone came up a few times. V gene TRBV15 combines with J gene TRBJ2-7; 11 bases agree with TRBD1. J was trimmed by 4 bases and V by 0 bases; bases with no gene match: 5. This CDR3 contains 16 residues. Germline CDR1 is LNHNV and CDR2 is YYDKDF (reference sequence). The CDR3 sequence: CATSRDLGQGAYEQYF. The CDR3 bases are TGTGCCACCAGCAGAGATCTAGGACAGGGGGCTTACGAGCAGTACTTC. The entire variable domain, with the rest obtained from reference TRBV15 and TRBJ2-7, is as follows: DAMVIQNPRYQVTQFGKPVTLSCSQTLNHNVMYWYQQKSSQAPKLLFHYYDKDFNNEADTPDNFQSRRPNTSFCFLDIRSPGLGDTAMYLCATSRDLGQGAYEQYFGPGTRLTVT.

The chain joins TRBV18 to TRBJ1-5, with 8 bases matching TRBD1. Germline lookup yields CDR1 KGHSH and CDR2 LQKENI. CDR3 length: 17 amino acids. J was trimmed by 0 bases and V by 6 bases; bases with no gene match: 10. CDR3 sequence reads: CASSLLPGQDSNQPQHF. CDR3 DNA sequence: TGTGCCAGCTCGCTTCTGCCGGGACAGGATAGCAATCAGCCCCAGCATTTT.

This clone was counted only a few times. The chain has TRBV9 and TRBJ2-6; a weak D match, TRBD1 (5 bases). V gave up 3 bases and J gave up 0 bases, with 13 bases separating them. Germline CDR1 and CDR2: SGDLS and YYNGEE. CDR3 length equals 17 residues. As DNA, the CDR3 is TGTGCCAGCAGCGGCGGACACCACCTCTCTGGGGCCAACGTCCTGACTTTC. Translating it yields CASSGGHHLSGANVLTF.

Judged by abundance, this clone is medium-sized. The chain carries TRBV11-3 and TRBJ1-1; a possible D gene is TRBD1 (6 bases). This CDR3 region has 14 residues. Germline CDR1 is SGHNT and CDR2 is YENEEA. The V gene lost 4 bases and the J gene lost 4 bases, with 13 bases spanning the gap. CDR3: CASSWWGGGTEAFF. CDR3 in DNA: TGTGCCAGCAGCTGGTGGGGAGGGGGCACTGAAGCTTTCTTT.

In this sample, this clone turned up a few times. The rearrangement links TRBV9 to TRBJ1-5; no clear D gene. Trimming left V 5 bases short and J 9 bases short, with 21 bases between. The length of the CDR3 is 15 residues. Germline V gene lookup returns CDR1 SGDLS and CDR2 YYNGEE. CDR3 sequence: CASSERTAGSRPQHF. The CDR3 DNA sequence: TGTGCCAGCAGTGAGAGGACGGCTGGGAGCCGGCCCCAGCATTTT. Full variable domain (rest looked up from reference TRBV9 and TRBJ1-5): DSGVTQTPKHLITATGQRVTLRCSPRSGDLSVYWYQQSLDQGLQFLIQYYNGEERAKGNILERFSAQQFPDLHSELNLSSLELGDSALYFCASSERTAGSRPQHFGDGTRLSIL.

This clone was found a few times. This chain uses TRBV18 with TRBJ2-2, with TRBD2 identical over 10 bases. The V and J ends lost 2 bases and 2 bases, in that order; junction bases with no gene match: 8. Germline V gives CDR1 KGHSH, CDR2 LQKENI. This CDR3 spans 18 amino acids. This chain's CDR3 is CASSPSASGGTNTGELFF. Written as DNA, the CDR3 is TGTGCCAGCTCACCAAGCGCTAGCGGGGGAACTAACACCGGGGAGCTGTTTTTT.

The chain couples TRBV28 to TRBJ1-1; the match to TRBD1 covers 10 bases. V dropped 7 bases and J dropped 3; count of bases not matched to a gene: 5. Per the germline V gene, CDR1 is MDHEN and CDR2 is SYDVKM. CDR3 length: 14 residues. In nucleotides, the CDR3 is TGTGCCAGCACCGAGACAGGGGGCCACACTGAAGCTTTCTTT. Translation: CASTETGGHTEAFF.